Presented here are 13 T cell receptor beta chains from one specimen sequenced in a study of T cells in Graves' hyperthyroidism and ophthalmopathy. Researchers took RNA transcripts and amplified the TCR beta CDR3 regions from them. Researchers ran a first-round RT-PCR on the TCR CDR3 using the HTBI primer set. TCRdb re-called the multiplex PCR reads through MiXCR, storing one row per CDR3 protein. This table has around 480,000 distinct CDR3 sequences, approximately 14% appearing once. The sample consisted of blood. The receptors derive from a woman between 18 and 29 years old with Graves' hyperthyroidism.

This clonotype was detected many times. For the CDR3, the DNA is TGCAGCGTTGAGACTAGGGGGCCCGACACTGAAGCTTTCTTT. Protein product: CSVETRGPDTEAFF. This chain links TRBV29-1 with TRBJ1-1; 7 bases map to TRBD1. This CDR3 has 14 amino acids. With V trimmed by 3 bases and J by 3 bases, 7 bases remained unmatched. Germline assignment: CDR1 SQVTM and CDR2 ANQGSEA.

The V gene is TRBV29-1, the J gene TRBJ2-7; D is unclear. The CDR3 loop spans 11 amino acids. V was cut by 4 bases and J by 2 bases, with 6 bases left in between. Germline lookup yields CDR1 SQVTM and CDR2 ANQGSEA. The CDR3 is CSVGSTYEQYF. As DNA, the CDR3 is TGCAGCGTTGGCAGCACCTACGAGCAGTACTTC.

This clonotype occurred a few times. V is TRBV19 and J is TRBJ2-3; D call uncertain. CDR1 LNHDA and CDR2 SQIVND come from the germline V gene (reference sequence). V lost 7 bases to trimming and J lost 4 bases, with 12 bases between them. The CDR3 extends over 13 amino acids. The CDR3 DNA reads TGTGCCAGTACCGCCTCAAGCGCAGATACGCAGTATTTT. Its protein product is CASTASSADTQYF.

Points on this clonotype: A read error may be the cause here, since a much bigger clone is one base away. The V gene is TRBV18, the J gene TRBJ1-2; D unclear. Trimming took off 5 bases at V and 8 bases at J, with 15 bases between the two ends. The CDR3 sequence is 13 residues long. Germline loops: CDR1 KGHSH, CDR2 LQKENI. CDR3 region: CASSSTDDLGYTF. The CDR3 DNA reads TGTGCCAGCTCATCTACAGACGACTTGGGCTACACCTTC.

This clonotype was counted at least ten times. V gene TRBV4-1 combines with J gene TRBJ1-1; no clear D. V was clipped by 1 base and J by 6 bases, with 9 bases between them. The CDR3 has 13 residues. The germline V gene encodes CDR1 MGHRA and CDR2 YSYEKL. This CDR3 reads CASSQGGGPEAFF. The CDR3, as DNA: TGCGCCAGCAGCCAAGGGGGAGGGCCTGAAGCTTTCTTT.

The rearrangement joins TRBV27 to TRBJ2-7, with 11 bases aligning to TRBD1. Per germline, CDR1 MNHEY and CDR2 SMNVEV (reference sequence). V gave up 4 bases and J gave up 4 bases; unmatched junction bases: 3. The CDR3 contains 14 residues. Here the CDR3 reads CASSSGDRGYEQYV. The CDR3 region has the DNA TGTGCCAGCAGTTCGGGGGACAGGGGGTACGAGCAGTACGTC.

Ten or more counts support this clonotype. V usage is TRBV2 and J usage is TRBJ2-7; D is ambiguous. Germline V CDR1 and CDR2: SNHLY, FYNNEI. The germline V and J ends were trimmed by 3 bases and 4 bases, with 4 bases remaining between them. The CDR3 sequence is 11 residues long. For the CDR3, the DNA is TGTGCCAGCAGTGACAGATACGAGCAGTACGTC. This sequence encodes CASSDRYEQYV.

As DNA, the CDR3 is TGTGCCAGCAGTTTTGACGTCGGCCACGAGCAGTACTTC. Amino acid sequence: CASSFDVGHEQYF. This rearrangement joins TRBV27 to TRBJ2-7; no clear D gene. The V gene lost 3 bases and the J gene lost 5 bases, with 11 bases spanning the gap. The CDR3 runs 13 residues. CDR1 MNHEY and CDR2 SMNVEV come from the germline V gene (reference sequence).

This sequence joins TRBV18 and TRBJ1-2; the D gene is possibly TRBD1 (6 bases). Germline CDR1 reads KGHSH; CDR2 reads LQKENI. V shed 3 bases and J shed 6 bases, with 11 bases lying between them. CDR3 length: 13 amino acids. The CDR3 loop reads CASSPNEGDGYTF. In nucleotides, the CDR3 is TGTGCCAGCTCACCCAACGAGGGGGATGGCTACACCTTC.

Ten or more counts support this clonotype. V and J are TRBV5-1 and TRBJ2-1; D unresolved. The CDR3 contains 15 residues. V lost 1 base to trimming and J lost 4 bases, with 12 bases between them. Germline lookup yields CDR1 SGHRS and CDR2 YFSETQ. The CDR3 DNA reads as TGCGCCAGCAGCTTGTCGGCGACTCCTTACAATGAGCAGTTCTTC. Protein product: CASSLSATPYNEQFF.

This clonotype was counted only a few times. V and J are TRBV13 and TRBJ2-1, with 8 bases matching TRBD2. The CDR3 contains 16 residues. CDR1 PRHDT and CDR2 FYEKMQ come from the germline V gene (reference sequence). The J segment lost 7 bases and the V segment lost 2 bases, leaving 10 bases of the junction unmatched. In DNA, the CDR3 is TGTGCCAGCAGCTTACGTTTAGCGGGAAAAAGAAATGAGCAGTTCTTC. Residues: CASSLRLAGKRNEQFF.

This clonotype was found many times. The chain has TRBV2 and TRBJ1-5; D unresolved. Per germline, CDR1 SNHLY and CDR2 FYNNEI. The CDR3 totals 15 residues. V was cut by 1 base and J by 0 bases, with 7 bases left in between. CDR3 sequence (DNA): TGTGCCAGCAGTGAAGTGGGGTATAGCAATCAGCCCCAGCATTTT. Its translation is CASSEVGYSNQPQHF.

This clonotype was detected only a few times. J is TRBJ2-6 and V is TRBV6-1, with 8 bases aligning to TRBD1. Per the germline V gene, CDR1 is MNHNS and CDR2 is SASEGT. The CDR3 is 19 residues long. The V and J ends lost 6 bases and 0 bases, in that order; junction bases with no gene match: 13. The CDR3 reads CASSGQGNIVSSGANVLTF. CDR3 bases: TGTGCCAGCAGCGGACAGGGTAATATAGTCAGCTCTGGGGCCAACGTCCTGACTTTC.